This T cell receptor (beta chain) was obtained from a study of tumor-infiltrating lymphocytes in primary liver carcinoma. The study, taken as a whole, reports: It was in tumors, not blood, that the top-250-clone fraction was significantly higher (p = 0.039).

Production of TCR beta cDNA used around 0.45 ug total RNA together with a constant-region primer. Employing slightly modified ARM-PCR, three nested multiplex PCR rounds were run, and these gave rise to the TCR beta libraries. TRBV1-TRBV30 forward primers and a C-beta reverse primer were used in the first two PCR rounds, which each ran for about 10 cycles. Via MiXCR, TCRdb re-called the multiplex PCR reads, giving one row per CDR3 protein. The sample records about 310,000 distinct CDR3 sequences, 50% to 70% being singletons. The authors took blood RNA from unsorted whole blood and also extracted germline DNA. These patients lived with chronic HBV infection and had never been treated. Collected before surgery were roughly 4 milliliters of peripheral blood. With respect to this clonotype: What it binds is unknown.

V shed 0 bases and J 2 bases; nucleotides not matched to a gene: 6. The germline CDR1 and CDR2 sequences are SGHRS and YFSETQ. The CDR3 has 16 amino acids. This clonotype was obtained from a middle-aged man with primary liver carcinoma and hepatitis B virus infection. Input material: peripheral blood. The chain joins TRBV5-1 to TRBJ2-7, with TRBD2 matching 9 bases. This chain's CDR3 is CASSLGTSVGAYEQYF. In nucleotides, the CDR3 is TGCGCCAGCAGCTTGGGGACTAGCGTGGGGGCCTACGAGCAGTACTTC.